This TCR beta chain was recovered during a study of vaccination and CD4 T cells after COVID-19. As regards this clonotype: Its antigen is as yet unknown.

Sequence data for DNA of cultured CD4+ T cells were generated by the Oncomine TCR Beta short-read assay. MiXCR, run by TCRdb on the PCR reads, gives a single entry per CDR3 protein. This repertoire shows about 13,000 distinct CDR3 sequences, 79% found once; its top ten account for roughly 31%. General study findings and limits: Researchers report that a median roughly 90% of reactive clones in convalescent patients surfaced only post-vaccination. The median SARS-CoV-2-reactive clonotype number increased from roughly 21 to 40, without statistical significance.

Treatment: roughly 10-day PBMC culture with coronavirus spike peptide pools or control peptides (ViraFEST assay). Using peptide pools, antigen-specific T cells were expanded in ViraFEST before TCRs were sequenced. Before Alpha, Beta and Delta appeared in the US, convalescents tested positive (March–late 2020). Sequencing was carried out using CD4+ T cells from blood, cultured in vitro. The sequence was obtained from a human donor who had recovered from COVID-19.

This chain's CDR3 is CASSQQDGPSSPLHF. The CDR3 DNA is TGTGCCAGCAGCCAGCAGGACGGCCCCAGTTCACCCCTCCACTTT. The chain joins TRBV14 to TRBJ1-6; D not resolved. This CDR3 spans 15 amino acids. Trimming stripped 3 bases from V and 9 bases from J, with 15 bases between. Germline V CDR1 and CDR2: SGHDN, FVKESK. The full variable domain, in which reference TRBV14 and TRBJ1-6 provide the parts outside the CDR3, is EAGVTQFPSHSVIEKGQTVTLRCDPISGHDNLYWYRRVMGKEIKFLLHFVKESKQDESGMPNNRFLAERTGGTYSTLKVQPAELEDSGVYFCASSQQDGPSSPLHFGNGTRLTVT.